This T cell receptor beta chain was sequenced in a study of post-analysis software for immune sequencing data. Study information: Patients had relapsing-remitting, secondary progressive or progressive-relapsing multiple sclerosis; some lacked subtype. Study-level points and caveats: There was significantly lower normalized Chao1 diversity in multiple sclerosis patients than in controls. The five TRBV segments detected at higher frequency in patients than in controls included TRBV5-6, TRBV5-1 and TRBV20-1.

Unique molecular identifiers featured in each of the TCR beta cDNA libraries. Researchers reported 550,000 or so cDNA molecules coming from approximately 1 to 10 million T cells. TCRdb independently ran MiXCR on the PCR reads; one entry per CDR3 protein. The sample includes 750,000 to 950,000 distinct CDR3 sequences, approximately 44% seen only once; the top ten take around 4.7%. The sample holds a few counts of this clonotype. The antigen is undetermined. CDR3 length equals 15 residues. Trimming removed 1 base at V and 8 bases at J, with 15 bases between. This receptor was obtained from a girl aged 10-17 years with multiple sclerosis. The gene calls are TRBV12-3 or TRBV12-4 and TRBJ2-1; tentative D call: TRBD1 (6 bases). Sequences were obtained from blood. The CDR3, as DNA: TGTGCCAGCAGTTTAGACGCGGACAGAGGTCATGAGCAGTTCTTC. Its translation: CASSLDADRGHEQFF.